This T cell receptor beta chain was sequenced for a study of shared clonotypes between healthy human individuals. Whole-study findings and limits: Clonotype sharing among donors, it was expected, would be affected by sequencing depth.

CD45RO-negative, CCR7-positively selected cells formed the naive CD8 fraction, excluding terminally differentiated effector memory CD45RA+ cells. Genomic DNA (from each subset) was split evenly across several immunoSEQ plates. Sorted subsets were amplified in replicate PCRs using 200 to 250 ng DNA, around 30,000 T cell genomes. Libraries were prepared by immunoSEQ multiplex PCR; TCRdb keeps only in-frame clonotypes and omits some of them. The repertoire has over 2,000,000 clones, roughly 95% of them found once; the top ten carry about 1.6%. This CDR3 has 16 amino acids. V was clipped by 5 bases and J by 0 bases, with 14 bases between them. Germline V gene data show CDR1 as SGHTA and CDR2 as FQGNSA. Notes on this clone: Its antigen is unidentified.

The rearrangement links TRBV7-2 to TRBJ2-1, with a weak D call TRBD2 (6 bases). The sequencing sample was made of naive CD8+ T cells from PBMCs. This receptor was taken from a man aged 18 to 29 in good health. Some clones in this sample may be carry-over from other donors' samples. CDR3 DNA sequence: TGTGCCAGCAGCCCGGCCGTCGGGAGCTCCTACAATGAGCAGTTCTTC. As protein: CASSPAVGSSYNEQFF.